The 11 T cell receptor beta chains reported below all come from one sample, sequenced in a study of graft-versus-host responses after intestinal transplantation. Data came from immunoSEQ multiplex PCR; TCRdb stores just in-frame clones and leaves some out. The sample contains approximately 70,000 clones, 84% of which appear only once. These receptors lack a known antigen. The starting material was unstimulated CD4+ T cells sorted from spleen or lymph node cells, obtained before transplant. The receptor set was obtained from a human donor who was the organ donor for an intestinal transplant.

This sequence joins TRBV5-1 and TRBJ2-3; 7 bases agree with TRBD2. The CDR3 totals 16 residues. In germline, CDR1 is SGHRS, CDR2 YFSETQ. The ends lost 2 bases at V and 0 bases at J; junction bases unmatched: 6. The CDR3 DNA reads TGCGCCAGCAGCTTACTTAGCGGGTTGAGCACAGATACGCAGTATTTT. Encoded protein: CASSLLSGLSTDTQYF.

The V call is TRBV28, the J call TRBJ1-4; D remains unclear. V gave up 3 bases and J gave up 5 bases, with 10 bases separating them. The CDR3 is 14 amino acids. CDR1 MDHEN and CDR2 SYDVKM come from the germline V gene. The CDR3 here is CASSLGGANEKLFF. The CDR3 DNA reads TGTGCCAGCAGTTTGGGTGGAGCGAATGAAAAACTGTTTTTT.

This clone was detected only once. This sequence joins TRBV28 and TRBJ2-5, with D possibly TRBD1 on 5 matching bases. Germline lookup yields CDR1 MDHEN and CDR2 SYDVKM. Trimming pared 8 bases from V and 1 base from J, leaving 17 bases between. The CDR3 sequence is 15 residues long. The CDR3 loop is CASRRQLIVQETQYF. DNA of the CDR3: TGTGCCAGCCGGAGACAGCTAATAGTCCAAGAGACCCAGTACTTC.

The V and J genes are TRBV18 and TRBJ1-1; 8 bases line up with TRBD1. CDR1 is KGHSH and CDR2 is LQKENI in the germline V gene. Losses at the gene ends were 3 bases for V and 1 base for J; bases not matched to a gene: 1. The CDR3 is made up of 14 amino acids. The CDR3 DNA follows: TGTGCCAGCTCACCTGGGACAGGGAACACTGAAGCTTTCTTT. The encoded protein is CASSPGTGNTEAFF.

The V and J genes are TRBV7-3 and TRBJ2-6, with D maybe TRBD2 (5 bases). CDR1 is SGHTA, CDR2 FQGTGA, per germline. CDR3 length: 19 residues. Trimming pared 1 base from V and 4 bases from J, leaving 20 bases between. CDR3 residues: CASSLRATTKVKGANVLTF. The DNA of the CDR3 is TGTGCCAGCAGCTTAAGGGCGACTACTAAGGTGAAAGGGGCCAACGTCCTGACTTTC. The full variable domain, with the rest looked up from reference TRBV7-3 and TRBJ2-6, is GAGVSQTPSNKVTEKGKYVELRCDPISGHTALYWYRQSLGQGPEFLIYFQGTGAADDSGLPNDRFFAVRPEGSVSTLKIQRTERGDSAVYLCASSLRATTKVKGANVLTFGAGSRLTVL.

This chain links TRBV2 with TRBJ1-5; D is uncertain. Germline V lookup: CDR1 SNHLY, CDR2 FYNNEI. V was trimmed by 1 base and J by 3 bases, leaving 13 bases between them. This CDR3 region has 16 residues. The CDR3 DNA reads as TGTGCCAGCAGTGAAGGTCAACAGCGGATCAATCAGCCCCAGCATTTT. This encodes CASSEGQQRINQPQHF.

The gene calls are TRBV18 and TRBJ1-2; 10 nucleotides align to TRBD1. This CDR3 is 15 amino acids long. V trimming: 6 bases; J trimming: 3 bases; junction bases outside the gene matches: 7. Germline assignment: CDR1 KGHSH and CDR2 LQKENI. The CDR3 here is CASSSGQGRDYGYTF. CDR3 in DNA: TGTGCCAGCTCGTCGGGACAGGGGAGGGACTATGGCTACACCTTC.

This chain uses TRBV7-2 with TRBJ1-1; D call uncertain. This CDR3 spans 15 amino acids. Germline V CDR1 and CDR2: SGHTA, FQGNSA. V gave up 1 base and J gave up 1 base, with 10 bases separating them. The CDR3: CASSLVEAANTEAFF. Written as DNA, the CDR3 is TGTGCCAGCAGCTTAGTGGAGGCAGCGAACACTGAAGCTTTCTTT.

The J gene is TRBJ1-6, the V gene TRBV28; D is unclear. The CDR3 extends over 11 amino acids. Trimming removed 2 bases from V and 14 bases from J, with 7 bases in between. CDR1 and CDR2 (germline): MDHEN, SYDVKM. CDR3 protein: CASSLRSTLHF. CDR3 DNA sequence: TGTGCCAGCAGTTTAAGATCTACCCTCCACTTT.

The CDR3 DNA is TGCAGCGTTGGGGGGGGCAGGGTCCCTGAAGCTTTCTTT. Amino acids: CSVGGGRVPEAFF. The chain couples TRBV29-1 to TRBJ1-1, with D perhaps TRBD1 (6 bases). The CDR3 loop spans 13 amino acids. CDR1 and CDR2 from the germline V gene are SQVTM and ANQGSEA. V lost 4 bases, J lost 6 bases, and 15 bases lay in between.

J is TRBJ2-3 and V is TRBV2, with 10 bases aligning to TRBD1. V lost 1 base to trimming and J lost 8 bases; unmatched junction nucleotides: 6. The CDR3 totals 15 residues. The V gene's germline CDR1 is SNHLY and CDR2 FYNNEI. This CDR3 is CASSEGQGALGTQYF. For the CDR3, the DNA is TGTGCCAGCAGTGAAGGACAGGGGGCTCTGGGTACGCAGTATTTT.